The text below deals with one T cell receptor (beta chain). This clone was recorded once. Its recognized antigen is unknown. Per-base quality was not reported, and no clone a single base away is much larger than it. Collaborating institutions collected whole blood in K2EDTA tubes following their own protocols. For TCRbeta analysis, collaborator samples were shipped as frozen whole blood, as isolated PBMCs, or as DNA extracted from either sample type. TCRbeta CDR3 regions were amplified from genomic DNA by means of the immunoSEQ Assay, a bias-controlled multiplex PCR. For the original study's pipeline: The number of nucleated cells in each sample was estimated by amplification of reference gene primers within the assay. Sequence reads were collapsed and filtered to measure the absolute abundance of every unique TCRbeta CDR3 rearrangement. Productive Simpson clonality was computed per sample as the square root of Simpson's diversity index over productive rearrangements. The clones in this table, taken by TCRdb from immuneACCESS, are in-frame only. Not every clone is retained; where verified, under half of the shortfall comes from an unresolved V gene, and the cause of the rest is unknown. The V and J calls and clone size are taken from that table; D and trimming were inferred from the DNA. The sample table holds 14,000 or so clones, of which about four fifths were seen once. Of the sample, around a quarter falls within the top ten clones.

The source of the sample is a study of blood T cell repertoires in COVID-19 (dated by TCRdb to 2020 to 2022). Study-wide context: The collaborator samples originated in the United States, Italy and Spain and spanned the acute and convalescent phases of COVID-19. The material from the prospective study consisted of cDNA or gDNA derived from T cells, B-cell-depleted T cells, or PBMCs. The dataset comprised deeply sampled blood TCRbeta repertoires from subjects exposed to, actively infected with, or recovered from COVID-19. The repertoires were released in a freely available public database meant as a resource for research on the immune response to SARS-CoV-2. The samples were drawn from the first 160 participants of the ongoing ImmuneRACE study and from under 1,500 subjects provided by 6 global collaborators. Nearly every sample came with metadata listing a de-identified subject ID, COVID-19 status, age in years and sex. Where available, HLA class I and class II types were taken from metadata supplied by the sample provider and were not determined by assay-based typing.

Overall study outcomes, separate from this receptor: The amount of clinical and demographic metadata varied by source and participant and was provided uncurated.

The sequenced material came from peripheral blood. This receptor was obtained from a woman aged 55-75 years with acute or convalescent COVID-19.

The CDR3 protein is CASTRGSGSSNQPQHF. The nucleotide sequence reads as follows: TGTGCCAGCACCCGGGGGTCGGGTTCGAGCAATCAGCCCCAGCATTTT. The V and J genes are TRBV2 and TRBJ1-5; a tentative D call is TRBD1 (5 bases match). Per the germline V gene, SNHLY is the CDR1 and FYNNEI is the CDR2. Cut back by 7 bases and 1 base, the V and J ends lie 17 bases apart. The CDR3 holds 16 amino acids from the cysteine to the phenylalanine. CDR3 DNA only is kept here, 48 bases in frame from base 1.